One and the same sample provided the 27 T cell receptor beta chains below, sequenced in a study of graft-versus-host responses after intestinal transplantation. Some clones are missing from TCRdb's copy, which holds only in-frame ones; the method was immunoSEQ multiplex PCR. The top ten hold 1% to 1.5% of the sample, which has roughly 100,000 clones, 90% to 95% seen once. These receptors' antigens are unknown. The source material was unstimulated CD8+ T cells sorted from spleen or lymph node cells, sampled before intestinal transplant. Receptors originate from a human donor who received an intestinal transplant.

This clone has only one observation. The CDR3 loop is CASSIEGGYMNTEAFF. The CDR3 nucleotides are TGTGCCAGCAGCATTGAAGGGGGCTACATGAACACTGAAGCTTTCTTT. The chain uses TRBV11-2 and TRBJ1-1; 7 bases are shared with TRBD1. Trimming removed 5 bases from V and 0 bases from J; junction bases left unmatched: 9. Germline V gene lookup returns CDR1 SGHAT and CDR2 FQNNGV. The CDR3 runs to 16 residues.

This clone was picked up one time. The CDR3 protein is CASSYSRVGGELFF. The CDR3 region has the DNA TGTGCCAGCAGTTACTCCAGGGTTGGTGGGGAGCTGTTTTTT. The gene calls are TRBV6-6 and TRBJ2-2; weak D call: TRBD1 (5 bases). V was pared by 0 bases and J by 8 bases, with 10 bases between. Germline CDR1 reads MNHNY; CDR2 reads SVGAGI (reference sequence). This CDR3 contains 14 residues.

This chain links TRBV2 with TRBJ1-2, with D possibly TRBD1 on 5 matching bases. V was cut by 6 bases and J by 8 bases, with 28 bases left in between. CDR3 length: 17 residues. Looked up from germline, CDR1 is SNHLY and CDR2 is FYNNEI. The CDR3 sequence: CASRISGEPGHSGGYTF. CDR3 sequence (DNA): TGTGCCAGCAGAATTTCGGGGGAGCCAGGTCACTCGGGAGGCTACACCTTC.

This chain connects TRBV6-6 to TRBJ2-3; 8 nucleotides match TRBD2. Germline CDR1 is MNHNY and CDR2 is SVGAGI (reference sequence). V lost 5 bases and J lost 8; bases outside the gene matches: 15. The CDR3 is 16 amino acids. Here the CDR3 reads CASSLTPGGPFATQYF. CDR3 bases: TGTGCCAGCAGTCTTACCCCGGGGGGGCCTTTTGCTACGCAGTATTTT.

The V call is TRBV29-1, the J call TRBJ2-7; 7 bases are shared with TRBD1. J lost 3 bases, V lost 6 bases, and 14 bases had no gene match. Germline V CDR1 and CDR2: SQVTM, ANQGSEA. The CDR3 consists of 15 residues. The CDR3 DNA reads TGCAGCGTCCACCTAGACAGGGATCCTTACTACGAGCAGTACTTC. This translates into CSVHLDRDPYYEQYF.

This chain uses TRBV10-3 with TRBJ2-3, with D perhaps given as TRBD1 or TRBD2 (6 bases each). The CDR3 extends over 16 amino acids. Trimming pared 2 bases from V and 2 bases from J, leaving 14 bases between. Per the germline V gene, CDR1 is ENHRY and CDR2 is SYGVKD. Written as DNA, the CDR3 is TGTGCCATCAGTGAGGCCACGGGGGCCGACACAGATACGCAGTATTTT. It encodes CAISEATGADTDTQYF.

The chain combines TRBV14 with TRBJ1-2; unclear D gene. V lost 0 bases and J lost 0, with 8 bases in between. Germline V lookup: CDR1 SGHDN, CDR2 FVKESK. This CDR3 comprises 15 residues. CDR3 region: CASSQDRRTNYGYTF. In DNA form, the CDR3 reads TGTGCCAGCAGCCAAGATCGGAGAACTAACTATGGCTACACCTTC.

Details on this clone: This specimen includes other DNA sequences encoding the same CDR3. The chain uses TRBV6-5 and TRBJ1-1, with D hard to call. Per germline, CDR1 MNHEY and CDR2 SVGAGI. V was pared by 2 bases and J by 4 bases, with 11 bases between. The CDR3 loop spans 14 amino acids. The CDR3 here is CASSYLGGGTEAFF. CDR3 sequence (DNA): TGTGCCAGCAGTTACCTAGGCGGTGGCACTGAAGCTTTCTTT.

The CDR3: CASSYGQGGEAFF. CDR3 DNA: TGTGCCAGCAGTTACGGGCAGGGAGGGGAAGCTTTCTTT. The chain has TRBV6-5 and TRBJ1-1; D may be TRBD1 (5 bases). This CDR3 is 13 amino acids long. Germline lookup yields CDR1 MNHEY and CDR2 SVGAGI. V lost 2 bases to trimming and J lost 8 bases, with 12 bases between them.

This chain uses TRBV5-4 with TRBJ1-4; 9 bases fit TRBD1. Germline CDR1 is SGHNT and CDR2 is YYREEE (reference sequence). This CDR3 has 15 residues. The ends lost 4 bases at V and 8 bases at J; junction bases unmatched: 9. In DNA, the CDR3 is TGTGCCAGCAGCCATGACAGGGGGGGAATAGAAAAACTGTTTTTT. Translated: CASSHDRGGIEKLFF. Full variable domain (remainder filled in from reference TRBV5-4 and TRBJ1-4): ETGVTQSPTHLIKTRGQQVTLRCSSQSGHNTVSWYQQALGQGPQFIFQYYREEENGRGNFPPRFSGLQFPNYSSELNVNALELDDSALYLCASSHDRGGIEKLFFGSGTQLSVL.

The V and J genes are TRBV6-1 and TRBJ2-7; D might be TRBD1 (6 bases). The germline V and J ends were trimmed by 4 bases and 1 base, with 11 bases remaining between them. This CDR3 has 14 residues. Germline V gene data show CDR1 as MNHNS and CDR2 as SASEGT. CDR3: CASSARDTSYEQYF. The CDR3 nucleotides read TGTGCCAGCAGTGCCAGGGACACATCCTACGAGCAGTACTTC.

This clone was counted only a few times. This chain connects TRBV5-4 to TRBJ2-7; D not resolved. CDR1 is SGHNT, CDR2 YYREEE, per germline (reference sequence). The CDR3 is 13 amino acids. Trimming cost V 4 bases and J 6 bases, with 14 bases left between them. The CDR3: CASSEDRSGEQYF. The DNA for the CDR3 is TGTGCCAGCAGCGAGGACCGGTCCGGCGAGCAGTACTTC.

Written as DNA, the CDR3 is TGTGCCAGCAGCTTAGGACTAGCGGGGGCACTACAAGAGACCCAGTACTTC. Residues: CASSLGLAGALQETQYF. The J gene is TRBJ2-5, the V gene TRBV7-9, with 12 bases identical to TRBD2. The CDR3 consists of 17 residues. Trimming took 1 base from V and 2 from J; bases not matched to a gene: 5. The germline V gene encodes CDR1 SEHNR and CDR2 FQNEAQ (reference sequence).

V gene TRBV13 combines with J gene TRBJ2-3, with D perhaps matching TRBD1 or TRBD2 (5 bases each). There are 15 residues in the CDR3. V lost 5 bases and J 1 base, leaving 13 bases between the germline ends. Germline CDR1 and CDR2: PRHDT and FYEKMQ (reference sequence). Here the CDR3 DNA reads TGTGCCAGCAGCCCGAGGGGCCAAGGCACAGATACGCAGTATTTT. As protein: CASSPRGQGTDTQYF.

Here the CDR3 DNA reads TGTGCCATCAGTGAGTCGAGTGGGGCAGGGGGCAATCAGCCCCAGCATTTT. Translating gives CAISESSGAGGNQPQHF. The rearrangement links TRBV10-3 to TRBJ1-5; a possible D gene is TRBD1 (6 bases). This CDR3 is 17 amino acids long. Trimming removed 0 bases from V and 2 bases from J, with 14 bases in between. The germline CDR1 and CDR2 sequences are ENHRY and SYGVKD.

This clone was picked up a small number of times. This sequence joins TRBV5-4 and TRBJ2-2, with D possibly being TRBD1 or TRBD2 (5 bases each). V was trimmed by 5 bases and J by 1 base, leaving 12 bases between them. Germline V gene lookup returns CDR1 SGHNT and CDR2 YYREEE (reference sequence). This CDR3 region has 15 residues. The CDR3 region is CASRGPDRNTGELFF. DNA of the CDR3: TGTGCCAGCAGGGGACCAGACAGGAACACCGGGGAGCTGTTTTTT. Variable domain in full (rest from reference TRBV5-4 and TRBJ2-2): ETGVTQSPTHLIKTRGQQVTLRCSSQSGHNTVSWYQQALGQGPQFIFQYYREEENGRGNFPPRFSGLQFPNYSSELNVNALELDDSALYLCASRGPDRNTGELFFGEGSRLTVL.

The chain joins TRBV4-1 to TRBJ1-2; a weak D match, TRBD1 (5 bases). The CDR3 has 13 residues. Germline V CDR1 and CDR2: MGHRA, YSYEKL. V shed 1 base and J shed 4 bases, with 7 bases lying between them. The CDR3 loop reads CASSQGQGYGYTF. In nucleotides, the CDR3 is TGCGCCAGCAGCCAAGGGCAGGGCTATGGCTACACCTTC.

The gene calls are TRBV2 and TRBJ2-1; D tentatively fits TRBD1 or TRBD2 (5 bases each). The V and J ends lost 6 bases and 4 bases respectively, with 16 bases between them. Germline V lookup: CDR1 SNHLY, CDR2 FYNNEI. The CDR3 is 15 amino acids. This CDR3 is CASSPPVGAYNEQFF. The CDR3 bases are TGTGCCAGCAGCCCCCCAGTCGGGGCTTACAATGAGCAGTTCTTC.

As for this clone: Other DNA sequences within the sample encode an identical CDR3. CDR3 DNA: TGTGCCAGCAGCGTAGCGGGGGGGGGAGAGACCCAGTACTTC. Its translation is CASSVAGGGETQYF. The V call is TRBV9, the J call TRBJ2-5; the match to TRBD2 covers 8 bases. After removal of 0 bases from V and 4 bases from J, the junction contained 2 bases not matched to a gene. Germline V CDR1 and CDR2: SGDLS, YYNGEE. This CDR3 contains 14 residues.

This clone was seen once. V is TRBV6-1 and J is TRBJ2-1; D might be TRBD2 (5 bases). Germline CDR1 reads MNHNS; CDR2 reads SASEGT. Trimming removed 5 bases from V and 2 bases from J, with 13 bases in between. This CDR3 is built from 15 residues. The CDR3 DNA is TGTGCCAGCAGTAATTCTCTAGCCCCCTACAATGAGCAGTTCTTC. Translating gives CASSNSLAPYNEQFF.

This sequence joins TRBV7-2 and TRBJ2-7; D may be TRBD1 (8 bases). The V end was cut by 4 bases, the J end by 2 bases, with 21 bases between. The CDR3 length is 17 residues. The germline V gene has CDR1 SGHTA and CDR2 FQGNSA. This CDR3 reads CASSSPIQGGSPYEQYF. CDR3 coding DNA: TGTGCCAGCAGCTCTCCTATACAGGGGGGGAGCCCCTACGAGCAGTACTTC.

This chain links TRBV12-5 with TRBJ2-7, with 8 positions matching TRBD1. CDR1 and CDR2 from the germline V gene are LGHNT and FRNRAP. The CDR3 is 15 amino acids. V shed 5 bases, J shed 6 bases, and the junction held 12 bases outside the gene matches. Here the CDR3 reads CASGPQDRGSPEQYF. The CDR3 DNA sequence: TGTGCTAGTGGTCCGCAAGACAGGGGCTCCCCCGAGCAGTACTTC.

The chain joins TRBV4-1 to TRBJ2-1; 14 bases agree with TRBD2. The junction had 2 bases not matched to a gene; V was cut back by 4 bases and J by 3 bases. Germline CDR1 is MGHRA and CDR2 is YSYEKL. The CDR3 has 16 amino acids. CDR3 bases: TGCGCCAGCAGCCCTGGACTAGCGGGGGGCTACAATGAGCAGTTCTTC. This encodes CASSPGLAGGYNEQFF.

V and J are TRBV27 and TRBJ1-6; 8 nucleotides align to TRBD1. The CDR3 length is 16 residues. The V segment lost 4 bases and the J segment 8 bases; nucleotides outside the gene matches: 10. Germline V CDR1 and CDR2: MNHEY, SMNVEV (reference sequence). In DNA form, the CDR3 reads TGTGCCAGCAGTTCCGCGAGGACAGGGTTTTATTCACCCCTCCACTTT. Translation: CASSSARTGFYSPLHF.

J is TRBJ2-1 and V is TRBV10-2; 13 bases are a match to TRBD2. J lost 3 bases, V lost 8 bases, and 7 bases had no gene match. The germline gives CDR1 WSHSY, CDR2 SAAADI. The CDR3 has 16 amino acids. For the CDR3, the DNA is TGCGCCAGCGCGGGACTAGCGGGGCCTGACTACAATGAGCAGTTCTTC. This sequence encodes CASAGLAGPDYNEQFF.

The V and J genes are TRBV7-9 and TRBJ2-5; D is possibly TRBD2 (5 bases). The DNA end lines up better with TRBJ2-7; the J call may be wrong. Germline V gene lookup returns CDR1 SEHNR and CDR2 FQNEAQ (reference sequence). The CDR3 is 12 residues long. The CDR3 sequence is CASALAYYEQYF. Written as DNA, the CDR3 is TGTGCCAGCGCTCTAGCATACTACGAGCAGTACTTC.

This chain uses TRBV13 with TRBJ1-3; D remains unclear. V gave up 3 bases and J gave up 1 base, with 7 bases separating them. The germline V gene encodes CDR1 PRHDT and CDR2 FYEKMQ (reference sequence). The CDR3 has 14 amino acids. In DNA form, the CDR3 reads TGTGCCAGCAGCTTTGACGGGTCTGGAAACACCATATATTTT. Translating gives CASSFDGSGNTIYF.